The T cell receptor beta chain under discussion was sequenced for a study of T cell responses to AZD1222 COVID-19 vaccine. General study findings and limits: Just a handful of AZD1222 recipients were seropositive at baseline. Females made up more of the donors, who were largely white British, and clonal diversity may have come out too low. Spike was spanned by vaccine-associated CD4 TCRs, which were dominant at 160-218 and 743-854.

The CDR3 contains 17 residues. Germline CDR1 and CDR2: SGHVS and FNYEAQ. Using immunoSEQ multiplex PCR, the repertoire was profiled, and TCRdb retains in-frame clones only, with some absent. The profile covers 130,000 to 150,000 clones, with approximately 85% appearing a single time and over 4% taken by the ten largest. In regard to this clone: Its antigen remains unidentified. Relative to the germline gene, one junction end is altered; a read error may explain this.

This clonotype was obtained from an adult in good health. The sample was peripheral blood, taken on day 0 of MenACWY control vaccination. The rearrangement uses TRBV7-6 and TRBJ2-1; 7 bases fit TRBD2. Written as DNA, the CDR3 is TGTGCCAGCATCTTACGACCGACTAGCCGCTCCTACAATGAGCAGTTCTTC. It encodes CASILRPTSRSYNEQFF.